The 17 T cell receptor beta chains given below trace back to one sample, sequenced in a study of CD8+ T cells in alopecia areata (dated by TCRdb to the late 2010s). Library construction relied on the immunoSEQ multiplex PCR assay. To provide template for TCR sequencing, every sample had RNA extracted and reverse transcribed into cDNA. In its TCRdb copy, this immuneACCESS table keeps in-frame sequences only and misses some clones. Where compared with another copy, unresolved V genes explain less than half of these, and the others have no known cause. Here the sample has 190,000 or so clones; roughly 60% occur a single time. In total, the top ten clones hold under 7% of the sample. According to the study, the label for this sample's time point signals: about 25 weeks on oral tofacitinib. Explained via the paper, the treatment or condition label denotes: oral pan-JAK inhibitor, 5-10 mg twice daily.

Sequencing used CD4+ T cells sorted from blood, obtained at week 24, from a patient treated with tofacitinib. These receptors were obtained from a human donor with alopecia areata.

This sequence joins TRBV30 and TRBJ1-1, with TRBD1 matching 9 bases. There are 15 residues in the CDR3. The V gene end was trimmed by 1 base and the J gene end by 4 bases; junction bases not matched to a gene: 7. Germline V lookup: CDR1 GTSNPN, CDR2 SVGIG (reference sequence). The CDR3 is CAWSGGDRDGTEAFF. DNA of the CDR3: TGTGCCTGGAGTGGGGGGGACAGGGACGGCACTGAAGCTTTCTTT.

The chain recombines TRBV11-2 with TRBJ2-3; D gene ambiguous. From germline, CDR1 is SGHAT and CDR2 FQNNGV. The length of the CDR3 is 12 residues. The V end lost 1 base, the J end lost 4 bases, and 3 bases lay between the germline ends. Here the CDR3 DNA reads TGTGCCAGCAGCTTAGCTCCAGATACGCAGTATTTT. The encoded protein is CASSLAPDTQYF. The variable domain in full, with the rest retrieved from reference TRBV11-2 and TRBJ2-3, is EAGVAQSPRYKIIEKRQSVAFWCNPISGHATLYWYQQILGQGPKLLIQFQNNGVVDDSQLPKDRFSAERLKGVDSTLKIQPAKLEDSAVYLCASSLAPDTQYFGPGTRLTVL.

J is TRBJ2-1 and V is TRBV7-2; a weak D match, TRBD2 (5 bases). Trimming took 2 bases from V and 9 from J, leaving 14 bases between them. The CDR3 has 14 amino acids. From germline, CDR1 is SGHTA and CDR2 FQGNSA. CDR3 loop: CASSLFLTKGEQFF. The CDR3 DNA follows: TGTGCCAGCAGCTTATTTTTGACTAAAGGTGAGCAGTTCTTC.

This chain joins TRBV30 and TRBJ2-1, with TRBD2 matching over 12 bases. Germline V gives CDR1 GTSNPN, CDR2 SVGIG (reference sequence). J was trimmed by 1 base and V by 5 bases; bases with no gene match: 0. This CDR3 has 14 amino acids. DNA of the CDR3: TGTGCCTGGGGACTAGCGGGGTCCTACAATGAGCAGTTCTTC. This sequence encodes CAWGLAGSYNEQFF.

V is TRBV5-1 and J is TRBJ2-2; D remains unclear. Trimming stripped 4 bases from V and 3 bases from J, with 19 bases between. Germline V gives CDR1 SGHRS, CDR2 YFSETQ. This CDR3 contains 17 residues. CDR3: CASSPDPGQADTGELFF. The CDR3 nucleotides read TGCGCCAGCAGCCCTGATCCGGGTCAGGCGGACACCGGGGAGCTGTTTTTT.

The chain joins TRBV19 to TRBJ1-5, with D tentatively TRBD1 (6 bases). Germline lookup yields CDR1 LNHDA and CDR2 SQIVND (reference sequence). CDR3 length equals 14 residues. V lost 5 bases and J lost 3, with 11 bases in between. The CDR3 nucleotides are TGTGCCAGTAGTGCCAGGGGTACCAATCAGCCCCAGCATTTT. It yields the protein CASSARGTNQPQHF.

The chain carries TRBV2 and TRBJ2-2; TRBD1 matches at 9 bases. The CDR3 runs 15 residues. CDR1 is SNHLY, CDR2 FYNNEI, per germline. Losses at the gene ends were 4 bases for V and 5 bases for J; bases not matched to a gene: 5. CDR3 DNA: TGTGCCAGCAGTGTACAGGGGGCCGGGACCGGGGAGCTGTTTTTT. Translated, it gives CASSVQGAGTGELFF. The full variable domain, with the rest looked up from reference TRBV2 and TRBJ2-2, is EPEVTQTPSHQVTQMGQEVILRCVPISNHLYFYWYRQILGQKVEFLVSFYNNEISEKSEIFDDQFSVERPDGSNFTLKIRSTKLEDSAMYFCASSVQGAGTGELFFGEGSRLTVL.

The chain employs TRBV27 and TRBJ1-2; D is unresolved. Germline V gene data show CDR1 as MNHEY and CDR2 as SMNVEV (reference sequence). V was cut by 3 bases and J by 6 bases, with 14 bases left in between. The CDR3 is 14 amino acids. In DNA, the CDR3 is TGTGCCAGCAGTTTGTGGTCTATACCCGATGGCTACACCTTC. It yields the protein CASSLWSIPDGYTF.

This clone was counted only a few times. The chain links TRBV14 to TRBJ2-2, with D unclear. V was shortened by 0 bases and J by 1 base, with 3 bases between the two germline ends. Germline CDR1 and CDR2: SGHDN and FVKESK. The length of the CDR3 is 14 residues. In DNA, the CDR3 is TGTGCCAGCAGCCAAGATTGGAACACCGGGGAGCTGTTTTTT. Encoded protein: CASSQDWNTGELFF.

There are a few counts of this clone. The rearrangement joins TRBV28 to TRBJ2-7; unclear D gene. This CDR3 has 12 residues. The V end was cut by 6 bases, the J end by 0 bases, with 6 bases between. Germline V lookup: CDR1 MDHEN, CDR2 SYDVKM. CDR3 DNA sequence: TGTGCCAGCAGAAAGGCCTCCTACGAGCAGTACTTC. Translation gives CASRKASYEQYF.

This clone was recorded many times. This chain links TRBV4-1 with TRBJ2-6, with TRBD1 identical over 9 bases. This CDR3 comprises 17 residues. J was trimmed by 0 bases and V by 4 bases; bases with no gene match: 4. Germline lookup yields CDR1 MGHRA and CDR2 YSYEKL. DNA of the CDR3: TGCGCCAGCAGCCGGGGACAGGGAAGCTCTGGGGCCAACGTCCTGACTTTC. This gives the protein CASSRGQGSSGANVLTF.

J is TRBJ1-4 and V is TRBV5-6, with D maybe TRBD1 (6 bases). The germline V gene has CDR1 SGHDT and CDR2 YYEEEE. Between the trimmed V and J ends, which lost 6 bases and 3 bases, there was a span of 18 bases. CDR3 size: 16 residues. CDR3 protein: CASTQLGGVANEKLFF. The CDR3 nucleotides read TGTGCCAGCACCCAACTTGGGGGCGTAGCTAATGAAAAACTGTTTTTT. Combining the CDR3 with reference TRBV5-6 and TRBJ1-4 gives the whole variable domain DAGVTQSPTHLIKTRGQQVTLRCSPKSGHDTVSWYQQALGQGPQFIFQYYEEEERQRGNFPDRFSGHQFPNYSSELNVNALLLGDSALYLCASTQLGGVANEKLFFGSGTQLSVL.

V usage is TRBV7-7 and J usage is TRBJ2-2; D unclear. Trimming stripped 5 bases from V and 10 bases from J, with 17 bases between. This CDR3 is built from 14 residues. Germline V gene data show CDR1 as SSHAT and CDR2 as FNYEAQ (reference sequence). The CDR3 DNA sequence: TGTGCCAGCAGCCCAGCCGCCGGGCGAGCGGAGCTGTTTTTT. Its translation: CASSPAAGRAELFF.

This clone turned up a few times. V gene TRBV11-2 combines with J gene TRBJ2-2; 8 nucleotides match TRBD2. The V gene's germline CDR1 is SGHAT and CDR2 FQNNGV. Germline trimming cut 3 bases from V and 5 bases from J; bases unmatched to any gene: 5. The CDR3 is 15 amino acids. The CDR3 reads CASSFSGVETGELFF. In DNA form, the CDR3 reads TGTGCCAGCAGCTTTAGCGGGGTCGAGACCGGGGAGCTGTTTTTT.

The V call is TRBV9, the J call TRBJ2-3; 7 bases agree with TRBD2. The CDR3 runs 16 residues. Germline-derived CDR1 and CDR2 are SGDLS and YYNGEE. The J segment lost 1 base and the V segment lost 1 base, leaving 6 bases of the junction unmatched. The CDR3 nucleotides read TGTGCCAGCAGCGTAATCTCTAGCGGCGGCACAGATACGCAGTATTTT. Translating gives CASSVISSGGTDTQYF.

Notes on this clone: The junction and the germline gene differ at one end; a read error may be behind it. The chain employs TRBV6-5 and TRBJ1-4; the D is unclear. The CDR3 is made up of 8 amino acids. Per the germline V gene, CDR1 is MNHEY and CDR2 is SVGAGI. The CDR3 is CASTPVPF. The CDR3 DNA sequence: TGTGCCAGCACCCCAGTACCCTTT.

V gene TRBV4-2 combines with J gene TRBJ2-1, with 9 nucleotides matching TRBD2. The CDR3 runs to 17 residues. The V gene end was trimmed by 1 base and the J gene end by 3 bases; junction bases not matched to a gene: 7. The germline CDR1 and CDR2 sequences are LGHNA and YNFKEQ. Here the CDR3 DNA reads TGTGCCAGCAGCCAAGCTAGCGGGACAGTGAACTACAATGAGCAGTTCTTC. This encodes CASSQASGTVNYNEQFF.